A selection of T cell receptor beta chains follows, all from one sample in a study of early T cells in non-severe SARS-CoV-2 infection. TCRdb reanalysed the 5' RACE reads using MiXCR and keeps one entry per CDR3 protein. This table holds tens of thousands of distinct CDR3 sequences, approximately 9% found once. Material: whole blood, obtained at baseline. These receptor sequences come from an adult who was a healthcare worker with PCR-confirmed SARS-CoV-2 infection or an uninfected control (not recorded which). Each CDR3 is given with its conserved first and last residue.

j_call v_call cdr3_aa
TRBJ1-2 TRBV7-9 CASSLVTSYGYTF
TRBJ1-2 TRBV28 CASTPRRGHGYTF
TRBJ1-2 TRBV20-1 CSASPTGADGYTF
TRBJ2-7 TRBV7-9 CASSLGELVSGEQYF
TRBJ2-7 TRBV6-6 CASSYSRDRGREQYF
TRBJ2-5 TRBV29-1 CSGTGVQETQYF
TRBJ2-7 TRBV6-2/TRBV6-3 CASSAGQTYEQYF
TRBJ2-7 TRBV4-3 CASSQDWRGEQYF
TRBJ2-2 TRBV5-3 CARSLARTSEAGELFF
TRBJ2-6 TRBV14 CASSPLTGRGKGANVLTF
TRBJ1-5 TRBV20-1 CSARGESNQPQHF
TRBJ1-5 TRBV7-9 CASSLGLGQGNQPQHF
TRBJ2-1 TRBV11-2 CASSPRLEQFF
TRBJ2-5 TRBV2 CASSGGLARETQYF
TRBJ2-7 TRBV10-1 CASAGPSYEQYF
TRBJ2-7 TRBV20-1 CSAIRGIPAAMDEQYF
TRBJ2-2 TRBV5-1 CASSGGLAGGGGELFF
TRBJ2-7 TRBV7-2 CASSQYSYEQYF
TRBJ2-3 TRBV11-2 CASSLGPNTQYF
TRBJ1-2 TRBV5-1 CASSFGDRGNYGYTF
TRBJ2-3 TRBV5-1 CASARSTSTDTQYF
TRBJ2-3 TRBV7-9 CASSLALFGGRLWTDTQYF
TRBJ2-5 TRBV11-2 CASSLEMVGETQYF
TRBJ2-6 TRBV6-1 CASSNGESGANVLTF